This paragraph covers one T cell receptor (beta chain) sequence. The clone's antigen remains unknown. The sample holds no much larger clone one base away, and base qualities are not on file. These data are taken from a study of blood T cell repertoires in COVID-19 (dated by TCRdb to the early 2020s). Regarding the research as a whole: Samples from collaborators originated in the United States, Italy and Spain and spanned both the acute and convalescent phases of COVID-19. The prospective study material was composed of cDNA or gDNA derived from T cells, B-cell-depleted T cells, or PBMCs. Subjects who had been exposed to COVID-19, were actively infected with it, or had recovered from it provided the deeply sampled blood TCRbeta repertoires that made up the dataset. The repertoires were released in a freely available public database intended as a resource for research on the immune response to SARS-CoV-2. Samples came from the ongoing ImmuneRACE study (first 160 participants) plus 1,254 subjects from 6 global collaborators. A de-identified subject ID, COVID-19 status, age in years and sex were almost always included in the sample metadata. Where available, HLA class I and class II types were taken from metadata supplied by the sample provider and were not determined by assay-based typing.

CDR1 and CDR2, per the germline V gene (reference sequence), are MNHEY and SMNVEV. V is reduced by 2 bases and J by 8 bases, leaving a spacing of 13 bases between them. The CDR3 measures 15 amino acids from cysteine to phenylalanine. Left in the record is the CDR3 DNA by itself, 45 bases read in frame from the first base. Study-wide conclusions, independent of this receptor: The amount of clinical and demographic metadata varied by source and participant and was provided uncurated.

TCRbeta CDR3 regions were amplified from genomic DNA by means of the immunoSEQ Assay, a bias-controlled multiplex PCR. As for how the authors treated the data: The number of nucleated cells in each sample was estimated from the amplification of reference gene primers within the assay. To quantify the absolute abundance of each unique TCRbeta CDR3 rearrangement, sequence reads were collapsed and filtered. For each sample, productive Simpson clonality was calculated by taking the square root of Simpson's diversity index across productive rearrangements. Imported from immuneACCESS, the table was reduced by TCRdb to in-frame sequences with V and J called. These copies leave out some clones; in studies compared against another copy, an unresolved V gene accounts for under half, and the cause of the remainder is not known. Clonal size and the V and J genes are those of that table, whereas D and trimming came from the DNA. Within this sample are 250,000 to 350,000 clones, with approximately 88% of them counted one time only. The ten largest clones represent less than 0.95% of the sample.

Samples from volunteer blood donors who had recovered from COVID-19 were contributed by a second Seattle source. The collaborating institutions used their own protocols to collect whole blood in K2EDTA tubes. For TCRbeta analysis, collaborator samples were shipped as frozen whole blood, as isolated PBMCs, or as DNA extracted from either sample type. What was sequenced was peripheral blood. The clonotype originates from a woman aged 40 to 49 who had recovered from COVID-19. Rearrangement joined TRBV27 to TRBJ1-6, with an unclear D gene assignment. The CDR3 in this case is CASSLEPGSYSPLHF. The nucleotide sequence is given as TGTGCCAGCAGTTTAGAGCCGGGATCATATTCACCCCTCCACTTT.